The 19 T cell receptor beta chains below were found in one sample sequenced in a study of blood T cell repertoires in COVID-19 (dated by TCRdb to 2018 to 2020). The protocol used for the library was the immunoSEQ multiplex PCR assay. Here the immuneACCESS table is served through TCRdb, limited to in-frame sequences with V and J called. Missing clones are a known gap in these copies; in checked studies unresolved V genes cover under half, and the rest lacks a known reason. The sample table holds over 100,000 clones, of which about 85% were seen once. The top ten clones comprise about 11% of the sample. Specimen: peripheral blood. These receptors originate from a man at least 80 years old with acute or convalescent COVID-19.

The chain combines TRBV19 with TRBJ1-5, with D hard to call. CDR3 length: 15 amino acids. V was trimmed by 1 base and J by 0 bases, leaving 7 bases between them. From germline, CDR1 is LNHDA and CDR2 SQIVND (reference sequence). The CDR3 coding sequence is TGTGCCAGTAGTATAGCCCCTTATAGCAATCAGCCCCAGCATTTT. Amino acids: CASSIAPYSNQPQHF.

This rearrangement joins TRBV6-5 to TRBJ1-6; 7 bases line up with TRBD1. Germline values: CDR1 MNHEY, CDR2 SVGAGI. The CDR3 has 16 amino acids. After removal of 0 bases from V and 7 bases from J, the junction contained 6 bases not matched to a gene. The chain's CDR3 is CASSYSGQATNSPLHF. CDR3 sequence (DNA): TGTGCCAGCAGTTACTCCGGACAGGCGACCAATTCACCCCTCCACTTT.

The gene calls are TRBV3-1 (or the pseudogene TRBV3-2) and TRBJ1-5, with D possibly matching TRBD1 (6 bases). The CDR3 length is 15 residues. V gave up 4 bases and J gave up 4 bases, with 14 bases separating them. The germline gives CDR1 LGHDT, CDR2 YNNKEL (reference sequence). In DNA, the CDR3 is TGTGCCAGCAGCCCCCTGGGGGCGATTAATCAGCCCCAGCATTTT. This gives the protein CASSPLGAINQPQHF.

The table lists this clone with a few counts. V gene TRBV18 combines with J gene TRBJ1-1, with a tentative D call TRBD1 (5 bases). The germline V and J ends were trimmed by 2 bases and 7 bases, with 8 bases remaining between them. Looked up from germline, CDR1 is KGHSH and CDR2 is LQKENI. CDR3 length: 12 amino acids. CDR3 DNA sequence: TGTGCCAGCTCACCATCCGGGGGTGAAGCTTTCTTT. Translating it yields CASSPSGGEAFF.

This clone was detected only a few times. CDR3 region: CASSLQGRSNTGELFF. CDR3 DNA: TGTGCCAGCAGCCTACAGGGGAGGTCAAACACCGGGGAGCTGTTTTTT. The chain combines TRBV2 with TRBJ2-2; a possible D gene is TRBD1 (7 bases). CDR3 size: 16 residues. CDR1 is SNHLY and CDR2 is FYNNEI in the germline V gene. The V end lost 6 bases, the J end lost 2 bases, and 16 bases lay between the germline ends.

The chain carries TRBV4-1 and TRBJ1-4, with D unclear. Trimming left V 0 bases short and J 1 base short, with 9 bases between. The CDR3 contains 16 residues. The germline V gene encodes CDR1 MGHRA and CDR2 YSYEKL. CDR3 region: CASSQDPRVTNEKLFF. The CDR3 bases are TGCGCCAGCAGCCAAGATCCCCGGGTAACTAATGAAAAACTGTTTTTT.

The chain has TRBV6-5 and TRBJ2-1, with 8 bases matching TRBD2. The V gene's germline CDR1 is MNHEY and CDR2 SVGAGI. CDR3 length: 15 amino acids. V lost 6 bases and J lost 0; bases outside the gene matches: 4. CDR3 loop: CASRERETSYNEQFF. Here the CDR3 DNA reads TGTGCCAGCAGGGAGCGGGAGACCTCCTACAATGAGCAGTTCTTC.

The V and J genes are TRBV7-3 and TRBJ2-6, with D uncertain. This CDR3 contains 16 residues. Looked up from germline, CDR1 is SGHTA and CDR2 is FQGTGA. Trimming removed 2 bases at V and 4 bases at J, with 12 bases between. CDR3: CASSLDSGLGANVLTF. CDR3 coding DNA: TGTGCCAGCAGCTTAGATTCGGGTCTCGGGGCCAACGTCCTGACTTTC.

This clone was seen more than once but under ten times. The CDR3 region has the DNA TGTGCCAGCAGCCTGGACGGACGTCGGATCGGGGGCGAGCAGTACTTC. Its translation is CASSLDGRRIGGEQYF. The rearrangement links TRBV4-2 to TRBJ2-7; D is perhaps TRBD2 (6 bases). The ends were cut back, 4 bases at V and 6 bases at J, with 22 bases in the middle. The CDR3 runs 16 residues. Germline lookup yields CDR1 LGHNA and CDR2 YNFKEQ.

The rearrangement uses TRBV5-1 and TRBJ1-1, with TRBD1 as a possible D gene (6 bases). Germline values: CDR1 SGHRS, CDR2 YFSETQ. The CDR3 spans 14 residues. Trimming removed 0 bases from V and 6 bases from J, with 12 bases in between. CDR3 DNA: TGCGCCAGCAGCTTGGGGGCAGGGGTGGCTGAAGCTTTCTTT. This codes for CASSLGAGVAEAFF.

The gene calls are TRBV10-3 and TRBJ2-3, with D possibly being TRBD1 (5 bases). CDR1 and CDR2 (germline): ENHRY, SYGVKD. Trimming pared 11 bases from V and 2 bases from J, leaving 17 bases between. The CDR3 is made up of 14 amino acids. CDR3 DNA: TGTGCCGTTAGGGGCGGCCCTTCCACAGATACGCAGTATTTT. Translation gives CAVRGGPSTDTQYF.

The chain has TRBV18 and TRBJ2-3, with TRBD1 identical over 7 bases. The germline CDR1 and CDR2 sequences are KGHSH and LQKENI. With V trimmed by 6 bases and J by 3 bases, 9 bases remained unmatched. CDR3 length: 15 residues. CDR3 sequence (DNA): TGTGCCAGCTCCCGACCGGGACAGCCTACAGATACGCAGTATTTT. Translating it yields CASSRPGQPTDTQYF. Looking up the rest from reference TRBV18 and TRBJ2-3 gives the full variable domain: NAGVMQNPRHLVRRRGQEARLRCSPMKGHSHVYWYRQLPEEGLKFMVYLQKENIIDESGMPKERFSAEFPKEGPSILRIQQVVRGDSAAYFCASSRPGQPTDTQYFGPGTRLTVL.

The chain is built from TRBV4-1 and TRBJ1-5; 7 bases are a match to TRBD1. The V gene's germline CDR1 is MGHRA and CDR2 YSYEKL. V shed 0 bases and J 2 bases; nucleotides not matched to a gene: 13. This CDR3 has 19 residues. The DNA for the CDR3 is TGCGCCAGCAGCCAAGAAGGGCTTCAGGGGGTGGGGCGCAATCAGCCCCAGCATTTT. This codes for CASSQEGLQGVGRNQPQHF.

The genes are TRBV18 and TRBJ2-5; possibly TRBD2 for D (5 bases). Between the trimmed V and J ends, which lost 3 bases and 0 bases, there was a span of 14 bases. The germline CDR1 and CDR2 sequences are KGHSH and LQKENI. CDR3 length: 16 amino acids. The CDR3 sequence is CASSPAPGWDQETQYF. In nucleotides, the CDR3 is TGTGCCAGCTCACCCGCCCCGGGATGGGACCAAGAGACCCAGTACTTC.

This chain uses TRBV6-2 or TRBV6-3 with TRBJ1-5; 8 nucleotides agree with TRBD1. This CDR3 is 14 amino acids long. Germline CDR1 and CDR2: MNHEY and SVGEGT. J gave up 3 bases and V 4 bases, and 2 bases lay outside the gene matches. The CDR3 protein is CASSWTGNNQPQHF. For the CDR3, the DNA is TGTGCCAGCAGTTGGACAGGGAACAATCAGCCCCAGCATTTT.

This chain connects TRBV4-1 to TRBJ1-6, with TRBD1 as a possible D gene (6 bases). From germline, CDR1 is MGHRA and CDR2 YSYEKL. With 3 bases removed from V and 8 bases from J, the gap between germline ends came to 11 bases. The CDR3 is 14 residues long. CDR3 residues: CASSQRGGDSPLHF. Here the CDR3 DNA reads TGCGCCAGCAGCCAGAGGGGGGGGGATTCACCCCTCCACTTT.

This chain links TRBV14 with TRBJ2-2, with 9 bases that match TRBD1. The junction had 7 bases not matched to a gene; V was cut back by 4 bases and J by 4 bases. Germline V lookup: CDR1 SGHDN, CDR2 FVKESK. The CDR3 loop spans 16 amino acids. The CDR3 region has the DNA TGTGCCAGCAGCCCCGCCGGGACAGGGCGCACCGGGGAGCTGTTTTTT. Translated: CASSPAGTGRTGELFF.

This rearrangement joins TRBV27 to TRBJ2-1; 7 nucleotides match TRBD1. Unmatched junction bases numbered 8, after V lost 2 bases and J lost 4 bases. Germline CDR1 is MNHEY and CDR2 is SMNVEV (reference sequence). The CDR3 runs to 16 residues. DNA for the CDR3: TGTGCCAGCAGTTTACAAGGGGGCGGCCAGTACAATGAGCAGTTCTTC. Protein sequence: CASSLQGGGQYNEQFF.

The CDR3 reads CASSLRYPRGLASYEQYF. CDR3 coding DNA: TGTGCCAGCAGCCTCCGATACCCGAGGGGACTAGCTTCCTACGAGCAGTACTTC. V is TRBV3-1 (or the pseudogene TRBV3-2) and J is TRBJ2-7, with 9 bases fitting TRBD2. The germline CDR1 and CDR2 sequences are LGHDT and YNNKEL (reference sequence). Germline trimming cut 4 bases from V and 1 base from J; bases unmatched to any gene: 14. This CDR3 is 18 amino acids long.